Listed here are 30 T cell receptor beta chains from one sample, sequenced in a study of cytomegalovirus exposure and HLA in healthy donors. Primers included in the PCR were 60 Vbeta and 13 Jbeta primers. Data came from immunoSEQ multiplex PCR; TCRdb stores just in-frame clones and leaves some out. Of some 150,000 clones listed, less than 90% are singletons. Sequences were obtained from PBMCs. The source of these receptors is a boy aged 2 to 10 in good health and CMV-seronegative.

The J gene is TRBJ2-7, the V gene TRBV27; D is possibly TRBD2 (6 bases). Germline CDR1 reads MNHEY; CDR2 reads SMNVEV (reference sequence). V dropped 5 bases and J dropped 2 bases, with 13 bases sitting between them. The CDR3 sequence is 14 residues long. This CDR3 reads CASSPGLSTYEQYF. The CDR3 nucleotides are TGTGCCAGCAGTCCAGGACTATCTACCTACGAGCAGTACTTC.

In its sample, this clone was seen a few times. The rearrangement links TRBV28 to TRBJ1-5, with D possibly being TRBD1 (6 bases). The germline V gene has CDR1 MDHEN and CDR2 SYDVKM. The CDR3 length is 16 residues. Deletions cut 1 base from V and 2 bases from J, with 12 bases between. The CDR3 coding sequence is TGTGCCAGCAGTTTATTTCGGGGGGCGGGCAATCAGCCCCAGCATTTT. It is translated as CASSLFRGAGNQPQHF.

The chain couples TRBV4-1 to TRBJ2-1, with D possibly being TRBD1 (6 bases). The V end lost 1 base, the J end lost 1 base, and 14 bases lay between the germline ends. Germline V lookup: CDR1 MGHRA, CDR2 YSYEKL. This CDR3 is built from 17 residues. The CDR3 bases are TGCGCCAGCAGCCAAGTCCCGACAGGCGCTTCCTACAATGAGCAGTTCTTC. Residues: CASSQVPTGASYNEQFF.

The rearrangement uses TRBV5-5 and TRBJ1-1, with D possibly being TRBD1 (5 bases). Trimming shortened V by 2 bases and J by 0 bases, and 8 bases separated the two germline ends. CDR1 SGHKS and CDR2 YYEKEE come from the germline V gene (reference sequence). The CDR3 length is 14 residues. The DNA of the CDR3 is TGTGCCAGCAGCTTTTCGGGGGTGAACACTGAAGCTTTCTTT. Its translation is CASSFSGVNTEAFF.

The gene calls are TRBV4-3 and TRBJ2-1, with 7 bases lining up with TRBD2. The ends lost 0 bases at V and 7 bases at J; junction bases unmatched: 12. The CDR3 sequence is 17 residues long. Germline-derived CDR1 and CDR2 are LGHNA and YSLEER. CDR3 sequence (DNA): TGCGCCAGCAGCCAAGAAACTTCGGCTAGCGGCATGAATGAGCAGTTCTTC. Protein sequence: CASSQETSASGMNEQFF.

V and J are TRBV6-6 and TRBJ2-1; D remains unclear. The CDR3 has 12 residues. V lost 3 bases to trimming and J lost 2 bases, with 2 bases between them. Germline V lookup: CDR1 MNHNY, CDR2 SVGAGI (reference sequence). CDR3 sequence: CASSYTYNEQFF. The CDR3 coding sequence is TGTGCCAGCAGTTATACCTACAATGAGCAGTTCTTC.

The chain uses TRBV6-1 and TRBJ1-5; D remains unclear. The CDR3 covers 13 residues. Per germline, CDR1 MNHNS and CDR2 SASEGT. V gave up 5 bases and J gave up 1 base, with 6 bases separating them. CDR3 bases: TGTGCCAGCAGTCGTAGAAGCAATCAGCCCCAGCATTTT. This encodes CASSRRSNQPQHF.

The genes are TRBV4-3 and TRBJ1-2; no definite D call. The germline CDR1 and CDR2 sequences are LGHNA and YSLEER. Between the trimmed V and J ends, which lost 4 bases and 8 bases, there was a span of 17 bases. This CDR3 region has 14 residues. The chain's CDR3 is CASSRTPTGLGYTF. DNA of the CDR3: TGCGCCAGCAGCCGCACACCGACGGGTTTAGGCTACACCTTC.

This rearrangement joins TRBV5-1 to TRBJ2-5; 7 bases match TRBD1. Germline V lookup: CDR1 SGHRS, CDR2 YFSETQ. The CDR3 length is 15 residues. The trim removed 7 bases at V and 2 bases at J, leaving 11 bases unmatched. CDR3 loop: CASGPLTGLQETQYF. CDR3 DNA: TGCGCCAGCGGGCCCCTGACAGGGCTACAAGAGACCCAGTACTTC.

V usage is TRBV19 and J usage is TRBJ2-2; weak D call: TRBD1 (5 bases). The CDR3 length is 14 residues. The germline V and J ends were trimmed by 5 bases and 7 bases, with 14 bases remaining between them. CDR1 is LNHDA and CDR2 is SQIVND in the germline V gene (reference sequence). The CDR3 DNA reads as TGTGCCAGTAGTTTGGCAGGGTGGAGCGGGGAGCTGTTTTTT. Its translation: CASSLAGWSGELFF.

The chain employs TRBV19 and TRBJ2-1; 7 positions match TRBD2. The junction had 3 bases not matched to a gene; V was cut back by 10 bases and J by 6 bases. This CDR3 spans 11 amino acids. From germline, CDR1 is LNHDA and CDR2 SQIVND (reference sequence). CDR3 loop: CATSGGNEQFF. Here the CDR3 DNA reads TGTGCCACCTCGGGAGGCAATGAGCAGTTCTTC.

The chain carries TRBV6-4 and TRBJ1-2, with D possibly being TRBD1 (6 bases). The CDR3 is 13 residues long. The V gene lost 6 bases and the J gene lost 6 bases, with 14 bases spanning the gap. CDR1 is MRHNA, CDR2 SNTAGT, per germline. The CDR3, as DNA: TGTGCCAGCAGGGAGACAGGTGGAGATGGCTACACCTTC. Amino acids: CASRETGGDGYTF.

V and J are TRBV5-4 and TRBJ2-3, with TRBD1 matching 9 bases. Per germline, CDR1 SGHNT and CDR2 YYREEE (reference sequence). The V segment lost 1 base and the J segment 0 bases; nucleotides outside the gene matches: 9. The length of the CDR3 is 18 residues. CDR3 residues: CASSLSFGTGSSTDTQYF. The CDR3 DNA reads TGTGCCAGCAGCTTGTCTTTTGGGACAGGGTCTAGCACAGATACGCAGTATTTT.

Details on this clone: Germline and junction disagree at one end, which may indicate a read error. V gene TRBV5-4 combines with J gene TRBJ1-1, with TRBD1 as a possible D gene (6 bases). The germline CDR1 and CDR2 sequences are SGHNT and YYREEE (reference sequence). The CDR3 has 14 amino acids. CDR3 nucleotides: TGTGCCAACAGCTCCGGACAGCACGACAAACAAGCTTTCTTT. Translating it yields CANSSGQHDKQAFF.

The chain joins TRBV30 to TRBJ1-5, with D hard to call. This CDR3 is 13 amino acids long. Trimming left V 3 bases short and J 5 bases short, with 11 bases between. The germline V gene has CDR1 GTSNPN and CDR2 SVGIG (reference sequence). In nucleotides, the CDR3 is TGTGCCTGGAGCCAGGCAGCTGATCAGCCCCAGCATTTT. It encodes CAWSQAADQPQHF.

This clone has only a few counts. This chain uses TRBV11-2 with TRBJ2-7; D ambiguous. Germline V gives CDR1 SGHAT, CDR2 FQNNGV. This CDR3 has 13 amino acids. The V end lost 5 bases, the J end lost 3 bases, and 11 bases lay between the germline ends. CDR3 sequence reads: CASSTAPFYEQYF. DNA for the CDR3: TGTGCCAGCAGCACTGCTCCGTTCTACGAGCAGTACTTC.

The J gene is TRBJ2-5, the V gene TRBV7-9; 7 nucleotides align to TRBD2. The CDR3 is 15 residues long. V shed 5 bases and J 1 base; nucleotides not matched to a gene: 7. In germline, CDR1 is SEHNR, CDR2 FQNEAQ (reference sequence). The CDR3 sequence: CASSPGASGQETQYF. CDR3 DNA sequence: TGTGCCAGCAGCCCGGGCGCTAGCGGCCAAGAGACCCAGTACTTC.

The chain links TRBV29-1 to TRBJ1-1; a weak D match, TRBD1 (6 bases). CDR3 length: 12 amino acids. V lost 6 bases and J lost 6, with 14 bases in between. In germline, CDR1 is SQVTM, CDR2 ANQGSEA. The CDR3 loop is CSVIYRDPEAFF. Written as DNA, the CDR3 is TGCAGCGTAATCTACAGGGACCCTGAAGCTTTCTTT.

The rearrangement links TRBV5-4 to TRBJ2-3; D might be TRBD1 (6 bases). The CDR3 spans 14 residues. Germline V lookup: CDR1 SGHNT, CDR2 YYREEE (reference sequence). The V end was cut by 1 base, the J end by 4 bases, with 10 bases between. The CDR3 loop is CASSLQGGSDTQYF. The CDR3 region has the DNA TGTGCCAGCAGCTTGCAAGGGGGATCAGATACGCAGTATTTT.

The V call is TRBV11-2, the J call TRBJ2-3; D is perhaps TRBD1 (7 bases). The CDR3 is 17 amino acids. Trimming pared 5 bases from V and 5 bases from J, leaving 23 bases between. Germline loops: CDR1 SGHAT, CDR2 FQNNGV. CDR3 in amino acids: CASSLRGAMVARDTQYF. CDR3 sequence (DNA): TGTGCCAGCAGCCTCAGGGGGGCCATGGTGGCAAGAGATACGCAGTATTTT.

The chain uses TRBV4-2 and TRBJ2-1, with 11 nucleotides matching TRBD2. The CDR3 has 15 residues. Losses at the gene ends were 4 bases for V and 5 bases for J; bases not matched to a gene: 4. CDR1 and CDR2 from the germline V gene are LGHNA and YNFKEQ. The CDR3 is CASSLPGLADNEQFF. For the CDR3, the DNA is TGTGCCAGCAGCCTACCGGGACTAGCGGACAATGAGCAGTTCTTC.

The chain links TRBV27 to TRBJ2-6; perhaps TRBD2 as D (7 bases). V was cut by 6 bases and J by 1 base, with 25 bases left in between. CDR1 and CDR2 (germline): MNHEY, SMNVEV (reference sequence). The CDR3 loop spans 20 amino acids. The CDR3: CASSLRGGTDLSSGANVLTF. CDR3 sequence (DNA): TGTGCCAGCAGCCTTAGGGGGGGGACGGACCTCTCGTCTGGGGCCAACGTCCTGACTTTC. The full variable domain, with the rest looked up from reference TRBV27 and TRBJ2-6, is EAQVTQNPRYLITVTGKKLTVTCSQNMNHEYMSWYRQDPGLGLRQIYYSMNVEVTDKGDVPEGYKVSRKEKRNFPLILESPSPNQTSLYFCASSLRGGTDLSSGANVLTFGAGSRLTVL.

The chain joins TRBV29-1 to TRBJ2-1, with TRBD2 identical over 11 bases. Losses at the gene ends were 4 bases for V and 3 bases for J; bases not matched to a gene: 2. Germline V CDR1 and CDR2: SQVTM, ANQGSEA. The CDR3 is 14 residues long. This CDR3 reads CSVGLAGFYNEQFF. The CDR3 DNA is TGCAGCGTTGGACTAGCGGGATTCTACAATGAGCAGTTCTTC.

This chain joins TRBV5-1 and TRBJ1-5; D might be TRBD1 (5 bases). Germline-derived CDR1 and CDR2 are SGHRS and YFSETQ. The germline V and J ends were trimmed by 0 bases and 2 bases, with 12 bases remaining between them. There are 16 residues in the CDR3. The CDR3 region is CASSLESGGGNQPQHF. CDR3 DNA sequence: TGCGCCAGCAGCTTGGAGTCGGGGGGGGGCAATCAGCCCCAGCATTTT.

This sequence joins TRBV5-4 and TRBJ1-5; D may be TRBD1 (5 bases). Trimming shortened V by 4 bases and J by 0 bases, and 17 bases separated the two germline ends. The CDR3 has 17 residues. Germline loops: CDR1 SGHNT, CDR2 YYREEE (reference sequence). CDR3 in amino acids: CASSEGLGGYSNQPQHF. The CDR3 coding sequence is TGTGCCAGCAGCGAAGGTTTGGGGGGATATAGCAATCAGCCCCAGCATTTT.

The V and J genes are TRBV2 and TRBJ2-5; 7 bases align to TRBD2. TRBJ2-7 matches the DNA end more closely, so the J call is doubtful. This CDR3 has 13 amino acids. Germline CDR1 is SNHLY and CDR2 is FYNNEI. CDR3 bases: TGTGCCAGCACTCTAGCGGACTCCTACGAGCAGTACTTC. Its protein product is CASTLADSYEQYF.

The chain employs TRBV5-4 and TRBJ2-1; unclear D gene. Trimming cost V 1 base and J 6 bases, with 11 bases left between them. Germline CDR1 is SGHNT and CDR2 is YYREEE (reference sequence). The CDR3 totals 14 residues. This CDR3 is CASSLSGLINEQFF. In DNA form, the CDR3 reads TGTGCCAGCAGCTTGTCTGGGCTTATCAATGAGCAGTTCTTC.

In DNA, the CDR3 is TGTGCCAGTAGTACCACGGGCAGACAGGGGATATACGGAAACACCATATATTTT. This sequence encodes CASSTTGRQGIYGNTIYF. The chain employs TRBV19 and TRBJ1-3; 8 bases align to TRBD1. Germline assignment: CDR1 LNHDA and CDR2 SQIVND (reference sequence). There are 18 residues in the CDR3. J lost 4 bases, V lost 4 bases, and 15 bases had no gene match. The complete variable domain, with remaining parts taken from reference TRBV19 and TRBJ1-3, reads DGGITQSPKYLFRKEGQNVTLSCEQNLNHDAMYWYRQDPGQGLRLIYYSQIVNDFQKGDIAEGYSVSREKKESFPLTVTSAQKNPTAFYLCASSTTGRQGIYGNTIYFGEGSWLTVV.

The chain joins TRBV7-2 to TRBJ2-5; TRBD2 aligns across 10 bases. J was trimmed by 1 base and V by 2 bases; bases with no gene match: 13. This CDR3 contains 19 residues. CDR1 SGHTA and CDR2 FQGNSA come from the germline V gene. The CDR3 is CASSLFPTPLAGAQETQYF. The CDR3 nucleotides are TGTGCCAGCAGCTTATTCCCCACCCCGCTAGCGGGGGCCCAAGAGACCCAGTACTTC. Filled out from reference TRBV7-2 and TRBJ2-5, the complete variable domain reads GAGVSQSPSNKVTEKGKDVELRCDPISGHTALYWYRQSLGQGLEFLIYFQGNSAPDKSGLPSDRFSAERTGGSVSTLTIQRTQQEDSAVYLCASSLFPTPLAGAQETQYFGPGTRLLVL.

This clone has a handful of counts. The J gene is TRBJ1-2, the V gene TRBV28, with D possibly being TRBD1 (5 bases). Germline V gene data show CDR1 as MDHEN and CDR2 as SYDVKM. Trimming stripped 8 bases from V and 3 bases from J, with 13 bases between. This CDR3 is built from 13 residues. The CDR3 region has the DNA TGTGCCAGCGTCGTGGACACAGACTATGGCTACACCTTC. As protein: CASVVDTDYGYTF.